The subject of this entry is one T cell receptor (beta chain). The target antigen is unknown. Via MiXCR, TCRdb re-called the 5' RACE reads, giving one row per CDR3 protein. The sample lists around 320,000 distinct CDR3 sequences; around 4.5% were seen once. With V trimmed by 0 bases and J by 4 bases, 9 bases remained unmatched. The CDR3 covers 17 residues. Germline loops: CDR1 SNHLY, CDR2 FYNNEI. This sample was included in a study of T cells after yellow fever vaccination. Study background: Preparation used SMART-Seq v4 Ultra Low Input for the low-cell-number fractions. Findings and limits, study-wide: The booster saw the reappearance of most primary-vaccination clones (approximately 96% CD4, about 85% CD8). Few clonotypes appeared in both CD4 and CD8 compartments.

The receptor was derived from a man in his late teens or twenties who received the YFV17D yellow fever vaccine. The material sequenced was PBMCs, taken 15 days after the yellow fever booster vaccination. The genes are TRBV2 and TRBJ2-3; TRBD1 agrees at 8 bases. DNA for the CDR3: TGTGCCAGCAGTGAAGCGAGAGGCAGGGGGCTAGCAGATACGCAGTATTTT. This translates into CASSEARGRGLADTQYF.